Here is one TCR beta chain with its context. Its antigen remains unidentified. The junction departs from germline at one end; a sequencing error may be responsible. Germline CDR1 SNHLY, CDR2 FYNNEI. The CDR3 spans 14 residues. These data are taken from a study of breast tumors, draining lymph nodes, adjacent tissues. TCRdb independently ran MiXCR on the multiplex PCR reads; one entry per CDR3 protein. The repertoire holds about 63,000 distinct CDR3 sequences, with approximately 57% as singletons. Findings and limits, study-wide: Luminal-like breast cancer showed significantly higher tumor–nontumor repertoire similarity than basal-like. Data only fit, rather than demonstrated, lymph node origin of most tumor T cells. Tumor TCR diversity was below lymph nodes but above nontumor tissue. Most tumor T cells seemingly derive from lymph node, then expand in tumor.

The chain recombines TRBV2 with TRBJ2-2; D perhaps matches TRBD2 (6 bases). This sequence was found in a female donor with breast cancer. Some clones in this sample may be carry-over from other donors' samples. Sequencing was done on a sample of breast tumor tissue. CDR3 amino acids: CASRTSRNTGELSW. The CDR3 DNA follows: TGTGCCAGCAGAACTAGCAGGAACACCGGGGAGCTGTCTTGG.